The present TCR beta chain was sequenced within a study of Ad26.COV2.S vaccination and SARS-CoV-2 variants. The data were produced by immunoSEQ multiplex PCR, yet TCRdb's version contains in-frame clones alone and is incomplete. The table records around 450,000 clones, 89% of them present only once. The CDR3 has 14 residues. J gave up 1 base and V 4 bases, and 1 base lay outside the gene matches. Germline CDR1 is MNHEY and CDR2 is SVGEGT. Treatment specified: roughly 18 received Ad26.COV2.S at low or high dose, single or two shots; roughly 5 received placebo; per-sample allocation not given. Day 63 after the first injection of vaccine or placebo was the sampling time.

The chain is built from TRBV6-2 or TRBV6-3 and TRBJ2-1; 7 bases fit TRBD1. The sequence derives from a person between 18 and 65 years old who received the Ad26.COV2.S COVID-19 vaccine or a placebo. This sample comprised peripheral blood, obtained in a trial of Ad26.COV2.S vaccine versus placebo. The CDR3 DNA is TGTGCCAGCAGTTTCAGGGGGTCCTACAATGAGCAGTTCTTC. This sequence encodes CASSFRGSYNEQFF.